This is a list of T cell receptor beta chains from one sample in a study of blood T cell repertoires in COVID-19. TCRdb's table, derived via immunoSEQ multiplex PCR, lists solely in-frame clones and lacks some. This repertoire shows about 210,000 clones, around 82% found once; its top ten account for around 13%. The sequenced material came from peripheral blood. These receptors were taken from a human donor in a cohort sampled during active COVID-19. The CDR3 runs from the conserved cysteine through the conserved F or W. D genes are given only for firm matches. A clone size is listed for some rows: how often the clone was seen (once, few, many), or a class if it is expanded.

D,V,J,size,length,CDR3,DNA
-,TRBV5-6,TRBJ1-3,-,14,CASSFWPSGNTIYF,TGTGCCAGCAGCTTTTGGCCCTCTGGAAACACCATATATTTT
-,TRBV6-6,TRBJ2-1,few,14,CASRKQGIYNEQFF,TGTGCCAGCAGGAAGCAGGGAATTTACAATGAGCAGTTCTTC
-,TRBV10-3,TRBJ2-2,-,15,CAISGGESGTGELFF,TGTGCCATCAGTGGAGGAGAGTCTGGGACCGGGGAGCTGTTTTTT
TRBD1,TRBV6-5,TRBJ1-1,-,12,CASRTGGPEAFF,TGTGCCAGCAGGACAGGGGGACCTGAAGCTTTCTTT
-,TRBV29-1,TRBJ1-2,-,13,CSVGGSGVYGYTF,TGCAGCGTTGGGGGCTCAGGGGTGTATGGCTACACCTTC
-,TRBV25-1,TRBJ1-1,-,13,CASSELSYTEAFF,TGTGCCAGCAGTGAATTGTCGTACACTGAAGCTTTCTTT
-,TRBV2,TRBJ1-4,-,15,CASSTEGVANEKLFF,TGTGCCAGCAGTACCGAGGGAGTAGCTAATGAAAAACTGTTTTTT
TRBD1,TRBV5-1,TRBJ1-4,-,15,CASSHSGTGEEKLFF,TGCGCCAGCAGCCATTCCGGGACAGGGGAGGAAAAACTGTTTTTT
TRBD1,TRBV5-1,TRBJ2-7,-,17,CASSLDRGTDFFYEQYF,TGCGCCAGCAGCTTGGACAGGGGGACCGATTTTTTCTACGAGCAGTACTTC
-,TRBV20-1,TRBJ2-7,-,11,CSAKGAGEQYF,TGCAGTGCTAAAGGGGCCGGCGAGCAGTACTTC
-,TRBV6-5,TRBJ1-5,-,15,CASIHLSGTGQPQHF,TGTGCCAGCATCCACCTTTCGGGTACGGGACAGCCCCAGCATTTT
-,TRBV2,TRBJ2-2,-,14,CASSVAVNTGELFF,TGTGCCAGCAGTGTGGCGGTGAACACCGGGGAGCTGTTTTTT
-,TRBV10-3,TRBJ2-3,-,12,CAISEAVDTQYF,TGTGCCATCAGTGAGGCGGTAGATACGCAGTATTTT
-,TRBV7-3,TRBJ1-1,-,13,CASSLNRNTEAFF,TGTGCCAGCAGCTTAAACAGGAATACTGAAGCTTTCTTT
-,TRBV28,TRBJ1-1,-,15,CASSSYGSATTEAFF,TGTGCCAGCAGTTCGTACGGGTCCGCCACGACTGAAGCTTTCTTT
-,TRBV9,TRBJ2-7,-,16,CASSVSSGSAAYEQYF,TGTGCCAGCAGCGTATCTTCTGGGAGCGCGGCCTACGAGCAGTACTTC
TRBD2,TRBV2,TRBJ2-7,-,14,CASRGTSGSYEQYF,TGTGCCAGCAGGGGGACTAGCGGATCCTACGAGCAGTACTTC
-,TRBV7-2,TRBJ1-2,-,14,CASSLLGTGYGYTF,TGTGCCAGCAGCTTGCTCGGAACGGGCTATGGCTACACCTTC
-,TRBV7-2,TRBJ2-3,-,15,CASSLVLESTDTQYF,TGTGCCAGCAGCTTAGTGCTAGAAAGCACAGATACGCAGTATTTT
-,TRBV3-1/TRBV3-2,TRBJ1-4,-,15,CASSQGAGPGEKLFF,TGTGCCAGCAGCCAAGGGGCGGGTCCCGGAGAAAAACTGTTTTTT
TRBD2,TRBV28,TRBJ2-1,-,18,CASSFFGLAGGRDNEQFF,TGTGCCAGCAGTTTTTTTGGACTAGCGGGGGGGAGGGACAATGAGCAGTTCTTC
-,TRBV3-1/TRBV3-2,TRBJ2-7,-,14,CASSQAEVPYEQYF,TGTGCCAGCAGCCAGGCGGAGGTGCCCTACGAGCAGTACTTC
-,TRBV7-2,TRBJ2-3,-,17,CASSIHLRGGHRDTQYF,TGTGCCAGCAGCATCCACCTGCGAGGGGGTCATCGTGATACGCAGTATTTT
TRBD2,TRBV6-5,TRBJ2-5,once,15,CASSLTSGDGETQYF,TGTGCCAGCAGCCTGACTAGCGGGGATGGAGAGACCCAGTACTTC
TRBD1,TRBV2,TRBJ1-5,-,17,CASSIFRDREGNQPQHF,TGTGCCAGCAGCATATTCCGGGACAGGGAGGGCAATCAGCCCCAGCATTTT
-,TRBV1,TRBJ2-2,-,17,CTSSQEGNGRDTGELFF,TGCACCAGCAGCCAAGAAGGTAACGGGAGGGACACCGGGGAGCTGTTTTTT
-,TRBV15,TRBJ2-6,-,15,CATSQSGVGANVLTF,TGTGCCACCTCCCAATCAGGGGTTGGGGCCAACGTCCTGACTTTC
-,TRBV14,TRBJ2-5,-,14,CASSLGLYQETQYF,TGTGCCAGCAGCCTAGGACTCTACCAAGAGACCCAGTACTTC
-,TRBV5-1,TRBJ2-3,-,15,CASAEGAGAPDTQYF,TGCGCCAGCGCTGAAGGGGCGGGGGCCCCAGATACGCAGTATTTT
-,TRBV4-1,TRBJ1-1,-,15,CASSQSPAGVTEAFF,TGCGCCAGCAGCCAATCCCCCGCAGGGGTGACTGAAGCTTTCTTT
-,TRBV29-1,TRBJ2-3,-,14,CSVRGPGSGDTQYF,TGCAGCGTAAGGGGTCCCGGGAGCGGAGATACGCAGTATTTT
TRBD2,TRBV5-1,TRBJ2-3,-,16,CASSPTSGPEGNTQYF,TGCGCCAGCAGTCCCACTAGCGGACCAGAAGGGAATACGCAGTATTTT
TRBD2,TRBV7-9,TRBJ2-7,-,17,CASSPPLARAGVYEQYF,TGTGCCAGCAGCCCCCCCTTGGCACGAGCGGGAGTATACGAGCAGTACTTC
-,TRBV5-1,TRBJ2-7,once,15,CASGPSEGALNEQYF,TGCGCCAGCGGCCCCAGCGAAGGGGCTCTTAACGAGCAGTACTTC
TRBD1,TRBV27,TRBJ1-1,-,19,CASSLSSPRAQGVSTEAFF,TGTGCCAGCAGTTTATCATCCCCAAGGGCACAGGGGGTTTCCACTGAAGCTTTCTTT
-,TRBV18,TRBJ2-3,once,16,CASSPGGAESTDTQYF,TGTGCCAGCTCACCTGGAGGCGCGGAAAGTACAGATACGCAGTATTTT
-,TRBV11-2,TRBJ1-1,-,14,CASSLLGGNTEAFF,TGTGCCAGCAGCCTATTGGGGGGGAACACTGAAGCTTTCTTT
-,TRBV11-1,TRBJ1-6,-,14,CASERGSYNSPLHF,TGTGCCAGCGAAAGGGGCTCCTATAATTCACCCCTCCACTTT
TRBD1,TRBV5-5,TRBJ1-1,-,14,CASSTGQGVTEAFF,TGTGCCAGCAGCACCGGACAGGGCGTCACTGAAGCTTTCTTT
-,TRBV19,TRBJ1-2,-,15,CASSMSGALNYGYTF,TGTGCCAGTAGTATGTCTGGGGCGCTGAACTATGGCTACACCTTC
-,TRBV7-2,TRBJ1-2,-,13,CASSPDRNYGYTF,TGTGCCAGCAGCCCGGACAGAAACTATGGCTACACCTTC
-,TRBV10-3,TRBJ1-6,-,14,CAINGGGRNSPLHF,TGTGCCATCAATGGGGGAGGACGGAATTCACCCCTCCACTTT
-,TRBV4-2,TRBJ2-7,-,16,CASSQGRGVISYEQYF,TGTGCCAGCAGCCAAGGAAGAGGAGTGATCTCCTACGAGCAGTACTTC
-,TRBV28,TRBJ2-3,-,18,CASSFIGKTGESTDTQYF,TGTGCCAGCAGTTTTATTGGTAAGACGGGAGAGAGCACAGATACGCAGTATTTT